One sample yielded the 9 T cell receptor beta chains listed below, sequenced in a study of chemoradiotherapy in HPV16-positive cancers. The data were produced by immunoSEQ multiplex PCR, yet TCRdb's version contains in-frame clones alone and is incomplete. This table has 30,000 to 40,000 clones, 89% appearing once. The sequencing here drew on blood, taken from a patient who underwent chemoradiotherapy. These receptors were obtained from a human donor with HPV-associated anogenital cancer.

The rearrangement links TRBV11-2 to TRBJ2-5; D not certain. The J call is doubtful: the DNA matches TRBJ2-7 better. The CDR3 is 15 residues long. From germline, CDR1 is SGHAT and CDR2 FQNNGV. CDR3 bases: TGTGCCAGCAGCTTAGATCAAGACGGCTCCTACGAGCAGTACTTC. Residues: CASSLDQDGSYEQYF.

The chain uses TRBV5-5 and TRBJ2-2, with no clear D. Germline V gene data show CDR1 as SGHKS and CDR2 as YYEKEE (reference sequence). Trimming stripped 1 base from V and 0 bases from J, with 4 bases between. The CDR3 length is 14 residues. As DNA, the CDR3 is TGTGCCAGCAGCTTGAGGCCGAACACCGGGGAGCTGTTTTTT. It translates to CASSLRPNTGELFF.

The V call is TRBV7-2, the J call TRBJ2-3; 7 bases line up with TRBD1. This CDR3 contains 16 residues. In germline, CDR1 is SGHTA, CDR2 FQGNSA. V was pared by 2 bases and J by 5 bases, with 10 bases of the junction left unmatched. This chain's CDR3 is CASSLLGQDWGDTQYF. The CDR3 DNA sequence: TGTGCCAGCAGCTTACTCGGACAGGACTGGGGAGATACGCAGTATTTT.

The chain combines TRBV5-6 with TRBJ2-5; the match to TRBD1 covers 8 bases. The CDR3 covers 15 residues. The germline V gene encodes CDR1 SGHDT and CDR2 YYEEEE. V gave up 7 bases and J gave up 4 bases; unmatched junction bases: 12. This CDR3 is CASDGGRGRLETQYF. The CDR3 DNA reads TGTGCCAGCGATGGGGGCAGGGGGCGCTTAGAGACCCAGTACTTC. Full variable domain (missing parts from reference TRBV5-6 and TRBJ2-5): DAGVTQSPTHLIKTRGQQVTLRCSPKSGHDTVSWYQQALGQGPQFIFQYYEEEERQRGNFPDRFSGHQFPNYSSELNVNALLLGDSALYLCASDGGRGRLETQYFGPGTRLLVL.

The chain recombines TRBV29-1 with TRBJ2-7; D is perhaps TRBD1 or TRBD2 (5 bases each). CDR3 length: 13 residues. V shed 3 bases and J shed 1 base, with 10 bases lying between them. Per germline, CDR1 SQVTM and CDR2 ANQGSEA. As DNA, the CDR3 is TGCAGCGTTGACGGGGACGGTTCCTACGAGCAGTACTTC. Translated, it gives CSVDGDGSYEQYF.

The CDR3 reads CASSYLWANEQFF. CDR3 nucleotide sequence: TGTGCCAGCAGTTACCTTTGGGCCAATGAGCAGTTCTTC. The V and J genes are TRBV6-5 and TRBJ2-1; the D is unclear. V shed 2 bases and J shed 6 bases, with 8 bases lying between them. Germline V gives CDR1 MNHEY, CDR2 SVGAGI. This CDR3 is built from 13 residues.

This clone was observed a few times. In nucleotides, the CDR3 is TGCGCCAGCAGCTTGGAGGCCAAGACATATGGCTACACCTTC. It encodes CASSLEAKTYGYTF. The rearrangement uses TRBV5-1 and TRBJ1-2, with D hard to call. V lost 0 bases and J 5 bases, leaving 11 bases between the germline ends. From germline, CDR1 is SGHRS and CDR2 YFSETQ. The CDR3 is made up of 14 amino acids. The entire variable domain, with the rest obtained from reference TRBV5-1 and TRBJ1-2, is as follows: KAGVTQTPRYLIKTRGQQVTLSCSPISGHRSVSWYQQTPGQGLQFLFEYFSETQRNKGNFPGRFSGRQFSNSRSEMNVSTLELGDSALYLCASSLEAKTYGYTFGSGTRLTVV.

The chain joins TRBV2 to TRBJ2-7; 8 nucleotides line up with TRBD2. CDR1 SNHLY and CDR2 FYNNEI come from the germline V gene. The CDR3 is 15 residues long. Losses at the gene ends were 3 bases for V and 5 bases for J; bases not matched to a gene: 9. The CDR3 DNA follows: TGTGCCAGCAGTGACTTAGCGGGAACCACCGACGAGCAGTACTTC. This sequence encodes CASSDLAGTTDEQYF.

The chain has TRBV19 and TRBJ1-6; unclear D gene. The CDR3 runs 13 residues. Germline V gene sequence: CDR1 LNHDA, CDR2 SQIVND (reference sequence). With 6 bases removed from V and 7 bases from J, the gap between germline ends came to 10 bases. The CDR3 loop is CASSFLGNSPLHF. Here the CDR3 DNA reads TGTGCCAGTAGCTTCTTGGGGAATTCACCCCTCCACTTT.